This is a list of T cell receptor beta chains from one sample in a study of OX40 agonist ivuxolimab in advanced cancers. Profiled with immunoSEQ multiplex PCR; TCRdb holds only in-frame clones, not every one. The sample includes about 93,000 clones, 90% to 95% of them seen just once. The sample in question was CD4+ or CD8+ T cells sorted from blood, obtained in a trial of the OX40 agonist ivuxolimab. These receptors originate from an adult with an advanced solid tumor such as melanoma, head and neck, liver or kidney cancer. Both conserved end residues are part of each CDR3. D genes are given only for firm matches. Where a row states a size, it is once, few, many or the class of an expanded clone; other rows omit it.

cdr3_nt	cdr3_aa	d_call	j_call	clone_size	v_call
TGTGCCAGCAGTTTAGGGCCGGGGGGGACTGAAGCTTTCTTT	CASSLGPGGTEAFF	NA	TRBJ1-1	NA	TRBV27
TGTGCCAGCAGGAGGACAGGGGAAAACACCGGGGAGCTGTTTTTT	CASRRTGENTGELFF	TRBD1	TRBJ2-2	once	TRBV13
TGTGCCAGCAGCTTGGTCTCAGGGAATTCACCCCTCCACTTT	CASSLVSGNSPLHF	NA	TRBJ1-6	NA	TRBV5-5
TGCAGCGTTGAAGATCTAGAGGGAGGAGAGACCCAGTACTTC	CSVEDLEGGETQYF	NA	TRBJ2-5	NA	TRBV29-1
TGTGCCAGCAGCGGGGCCTTGGACAGGGCCGTACCCGGGGAGCTGTTTTTT	CASSGALDRAVPGELFF	TRBD1	TRBJ2-2	NA	TRBV9
TGTGCCAGCAGTTATCAGACAGGGTATATCGGGGGCTACACCTTC	CASSYQTGYIGGYTF	TRBD1	TRBJ1-2	few	TRBV27
TGTGCCAGCAGTCTATTACCACCGGGACAGGGGGCGGAGGATACGCAGTATTTT	CASSLLPPGQGAEDTQYF	TRBD1	TRBJ2-3	NA	TRBV2
TGTGCCAGCAGCCCAGGGGTCGGGAGTGGCAATGAGCAGTTCTTC	CASSPGVGSGNEQFF	NA	TRBJ2-1	NA	TRBV5-6
TGTGCCAGCAGCCCCAGACAGGTTCCTAATAACTATGGCTACACCTTC	CASSPRQVPNNYGYTF	NA	TRBJ1-2	NA	TRBV9
TGTGCCAGCAGCCCCGGGGGCACTGAAGCTTTCTTT	CASSPGGTEAFF	NA	TRBJ1-1	once	TRBV5-5
TGTGCCAGTAGTAACACCGCTAACTATGGCTACACCTTC	CASSNTANYGYTF	NA	TRBJ1-2	NA	TRBV19
TGTGCCAGTAGTATCGGCGGGGTATCGGACACCATATATTTT	CASSIGGVSDTIYF	NA	TRBJ1-3	NA	TRBV19
TGTGCCAGCAGTTTGGGGGCTAACTACGAGCAGTACTTC	CASSLGANYEQYF	NA	TRBJ2-7	NA	TRBV28
TGTGCCAGCAGCTCCGATTCCTCCTACGAGCAGTACTTC	CASSSDSSYEQYF	NA	TRBJ2-7	NA	TRBV7-6
TGTGCCAGCAGAGACGAGCCAACTCCTCCGACTTTCTACGAGCAGTACTTC	CASRDEPTPPTFYEQYF	NA	TRBJ2-7	NA	TRBV6-4
TGCGCCAGCAGCCATATACTAGCGGGATCCAATAAAGAGACCCAGTACTTC	CASSHILAGSNKETQYF	TRBD2	TRBJ2-5	NA	TRBV4-1
TGCGCCAGCAGCTTAGGTCTCTCAAAGAACACTGAAGCTTTCTTT	CASSLGLSKNTEAFF	NA	TRBJ1-1	NA	TRBV5-1
TGTGCCTGGAGCCGGAGAGCCTATGGAAACACCATATATTTT	CAWSRRAYGNTIYF	NA	TRBJ1-3	NA	TRBV30
TGTGCCAGCAGCGACCCGAACACCGGGGAGCTGTTTTTT	CASSDPNTGELFF	NA	TRBJ2-2	NA	TRBV9
TGTGCCTGGAGTAGGGGGGCCAAAGAGACCCAGTACTTC	CAWSRGAKETQYF	NA	TRBJ2-5	NA	TRBV30
TGTGCCAGTAGTATCTTAGCGGGGTCGGGCAATGAGCAGTTCTTC	CASSILAGSGNEQFF	TRBD2	TRBJ2-1	NA	TRBV19
TGTGCCAGCTTGAACCCCGGCAGGGTCGAGGAAAAACTGTTTTTT	CASLNPGRVEEKLFF	NA	TRBJ1-4	NA	TRBV2
TGCGCCAGCAGCTTACAGGGGTACGGCGAGCAGTACTTC	CASSLQGYGEQYF	TRBD1	TRBJ2-7	NA	TRBV5-1
TGTGCCAGCAGCCCGGGACAGGGGTCCTACGAGCAGTACTTC	CASSPGQGSYEQYF	TRBD1	TRBJ2-7	NA	TRBV6-1
TGTGCCAGCAGTTCACAAGGATCCTCCTACGAGCAGTACTTC	CASSSQGSSYEQYF	NA	TRBJ2-7	NA	TRBV27